This record looks at one T cell receptor (beta chain) sequence and its context. Described time point: blood at routine non-recurrence follow-up after resection. TCRdb redid the calling of the 5' RACE reads with MiXCR, one entry per CDR3 protein. The sample shows about 19,000 distinct CDR3 sequences, 8% to 10% of them seen only once. The sample belongs to a study of spatial heterogeneity in lung cancer. The CDR3 runs 12 residues. Per germline, CDR1 SQVTM and CDR2 ANQGSEA. Trimming removed 2 bases from V and 5 bases from J, with 9 bases in between. The source material was PBMCs, sampled at follow-up. The gene calls are TRBV29-1 and TRBJ1-1; D is undetermined. This TCR derives from a female donor with early-stage non-small cell lung cancer. CDR3 nucleotides: TGCAGCGTTGAACTCGGACGAACTGAAGCTTTCTTT. This sequence encodes CSVELGRTEAFF. Drawing the rest from reference TRBV29-1 and TRBJ1-1, the complete variable domain is SAVISQKPSRDICQRGTSLTIQCQVDSQVTMMFWYRQQPGQSLTLIATANQGSEATYESGFVIDKFPISRPNLTFSTLTVSNMSPEDSSIYLCSVELGRTEAFFGQGTRLTVV.